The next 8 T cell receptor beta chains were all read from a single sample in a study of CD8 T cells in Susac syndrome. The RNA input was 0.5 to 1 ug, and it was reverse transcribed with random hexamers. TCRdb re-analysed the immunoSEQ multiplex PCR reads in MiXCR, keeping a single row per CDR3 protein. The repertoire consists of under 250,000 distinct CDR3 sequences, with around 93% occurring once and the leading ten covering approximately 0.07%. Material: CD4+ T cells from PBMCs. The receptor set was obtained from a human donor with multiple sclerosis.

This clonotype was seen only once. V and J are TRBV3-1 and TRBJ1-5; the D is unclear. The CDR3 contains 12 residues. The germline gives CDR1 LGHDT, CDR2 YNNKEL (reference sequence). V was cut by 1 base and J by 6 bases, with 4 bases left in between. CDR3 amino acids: CASSQGIQPQHF. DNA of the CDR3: TGTGCCAGCAGCCAAGGGATTCAGCCCCAGCATTTT.

CDR3 residues: CASSFLSQRSSTDTQYF. The CDR3 DNA reads TGCGCCAGCAGCTTCTTGAGCCAGCGCTCTAGCACAGATACGCAGTATTTT. The chain has TRBV5-1 and TRBJ2-3; unclear D gene. Germline V gives CDR1 SGHRS, CDR2 YFSETQ. The V end was cut by 2 bases, the J end by 0 bases, with 16 bases between. This CDR3 has 17 residues.

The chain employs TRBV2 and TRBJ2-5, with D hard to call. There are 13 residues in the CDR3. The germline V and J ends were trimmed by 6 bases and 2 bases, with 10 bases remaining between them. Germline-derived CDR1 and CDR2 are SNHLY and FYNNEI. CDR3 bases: TGTGCCAGCAGGAAAGAGTCGCAAGAGACCCAGTACTTC. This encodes CASRKESQETQYF. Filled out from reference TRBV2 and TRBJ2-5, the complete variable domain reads EPEVTQTPSHQVTQMGQEVILRCVPISNHLYFYWYRQILGQKVEFLVSFYNNEISEKSEIFDDQFSVERPDGSNFTLKIRSTKLEDSAMYFCASRKESQETQYFGPGTRLLVL.

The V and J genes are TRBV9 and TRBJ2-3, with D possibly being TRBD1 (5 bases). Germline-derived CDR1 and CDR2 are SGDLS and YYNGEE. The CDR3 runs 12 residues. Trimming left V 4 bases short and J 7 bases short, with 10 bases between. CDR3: CASSPKGHTQYF. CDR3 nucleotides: TGTGCCAGCAGCCCCAAGGGGCATACGCAGTATTTT.

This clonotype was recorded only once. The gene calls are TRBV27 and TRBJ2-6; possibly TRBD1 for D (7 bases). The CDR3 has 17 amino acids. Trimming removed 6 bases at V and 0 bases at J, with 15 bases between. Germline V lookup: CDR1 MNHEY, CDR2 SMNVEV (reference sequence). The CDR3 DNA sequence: TGTGCCAGCAGCCGAGGCAGGGGGGACTCTGGGGCCAACGTCCTGACTTTC. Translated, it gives CASSRGRGDSGANVLTF.

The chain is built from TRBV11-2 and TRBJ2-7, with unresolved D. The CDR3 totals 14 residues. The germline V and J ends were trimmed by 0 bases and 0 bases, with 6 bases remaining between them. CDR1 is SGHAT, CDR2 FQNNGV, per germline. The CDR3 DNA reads TGTGCCAGCAGCTTAGAGACGGGCTCCTACGAGCAGTACTTC. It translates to CASSLETGSYEQYF.

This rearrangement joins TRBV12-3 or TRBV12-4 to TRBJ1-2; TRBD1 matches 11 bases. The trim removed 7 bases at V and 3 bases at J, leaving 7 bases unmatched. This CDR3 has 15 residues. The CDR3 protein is CASTRTGQGDYGYTF. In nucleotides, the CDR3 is TGTGCCAGCACTCGGACGGGACAGGGGGACTATGGCTACACCTTC.

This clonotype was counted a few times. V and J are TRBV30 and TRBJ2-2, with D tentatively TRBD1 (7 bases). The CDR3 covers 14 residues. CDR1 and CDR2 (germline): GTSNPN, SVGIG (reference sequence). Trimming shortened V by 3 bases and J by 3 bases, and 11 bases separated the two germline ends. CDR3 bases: TGTGCCTGGAGGCGGGACAGTTACACCGGGGAGCTGTTTTTT. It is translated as CAWRRDSYTGELFF.